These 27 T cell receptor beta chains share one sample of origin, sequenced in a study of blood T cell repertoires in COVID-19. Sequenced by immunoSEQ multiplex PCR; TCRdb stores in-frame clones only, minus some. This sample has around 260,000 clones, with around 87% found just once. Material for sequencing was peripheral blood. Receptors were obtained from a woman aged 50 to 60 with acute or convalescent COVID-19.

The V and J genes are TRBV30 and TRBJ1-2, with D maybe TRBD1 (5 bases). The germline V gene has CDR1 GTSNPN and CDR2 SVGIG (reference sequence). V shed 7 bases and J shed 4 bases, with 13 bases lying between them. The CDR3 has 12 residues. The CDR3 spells CAFWRDPYGYTF. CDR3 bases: TGTGCCTTCTGGCGGGACCCCTATGGCTACACCTTC.

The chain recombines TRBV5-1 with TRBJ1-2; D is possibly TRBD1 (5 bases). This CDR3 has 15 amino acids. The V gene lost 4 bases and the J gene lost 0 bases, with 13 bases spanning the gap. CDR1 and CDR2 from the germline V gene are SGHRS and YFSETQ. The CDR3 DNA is TGCGCCAGCAGCATAGGACACATAGCTAACTATGGCTACACCTTC. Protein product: CASSIGHIANYGYTF.

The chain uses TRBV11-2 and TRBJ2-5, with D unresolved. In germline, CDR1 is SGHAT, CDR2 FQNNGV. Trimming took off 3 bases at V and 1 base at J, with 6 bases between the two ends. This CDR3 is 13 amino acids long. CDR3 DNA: TGTGCCAGCAGCTTCTTCGGCCAAGAGACCCAGTACTTC. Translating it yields CASSFFGQETQYF.

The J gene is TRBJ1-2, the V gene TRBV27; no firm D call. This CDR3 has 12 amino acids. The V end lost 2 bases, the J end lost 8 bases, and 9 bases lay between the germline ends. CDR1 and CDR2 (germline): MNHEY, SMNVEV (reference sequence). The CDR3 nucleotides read TGTGCCAGCAGTTTACACGGGAAAGGCTACACCTTC. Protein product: CASSLHGKGYTF.

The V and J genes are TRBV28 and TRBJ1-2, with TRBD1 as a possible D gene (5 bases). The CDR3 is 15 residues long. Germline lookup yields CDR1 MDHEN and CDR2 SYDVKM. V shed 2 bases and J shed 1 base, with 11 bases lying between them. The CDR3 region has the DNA TGTGCCAGCAGTTTACTCCTGCAGGGTAACTATGGCTACACCTTC. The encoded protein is CASSLLLQGNYGYTF.

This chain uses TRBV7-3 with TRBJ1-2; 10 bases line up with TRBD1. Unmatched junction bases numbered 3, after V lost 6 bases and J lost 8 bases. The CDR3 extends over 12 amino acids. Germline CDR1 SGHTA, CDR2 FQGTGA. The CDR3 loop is CASRGTGEGYTF. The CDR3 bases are TGTGCCAGCAGGGGGACAGGGGAAGGCTACACCTTC. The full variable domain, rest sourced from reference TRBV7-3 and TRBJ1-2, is GAGVSQTPSNKVTEKGKYVELRCDPISGHTALYWYRQSLGQGPEFLIYFQGTGAADDSGLPNDRFFAVRPEGSVSTLKIQRTERGDSAVYLCASRGTGEGYTFGSGTRLTVV.

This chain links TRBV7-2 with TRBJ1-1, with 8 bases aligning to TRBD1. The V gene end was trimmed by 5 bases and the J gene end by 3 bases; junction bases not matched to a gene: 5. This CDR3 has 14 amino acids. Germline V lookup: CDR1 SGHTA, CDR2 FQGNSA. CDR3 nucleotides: TGTGCCAGCAGCACCGACAGGGGTTACACTGAAGCTTTCTTT. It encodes CASSTDRGYTEAFF. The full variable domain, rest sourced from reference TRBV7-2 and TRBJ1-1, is GAGVSQSPSNKVTEKGKDVELRCDPISGHTALYWYRQSLGQGLEFLIYFQGNSAPDKSGLPSDRFSAERTGGSVSTLTIQRTQQEDSAVYLCASSTDRGYTEAFFGQGTRLTVV.

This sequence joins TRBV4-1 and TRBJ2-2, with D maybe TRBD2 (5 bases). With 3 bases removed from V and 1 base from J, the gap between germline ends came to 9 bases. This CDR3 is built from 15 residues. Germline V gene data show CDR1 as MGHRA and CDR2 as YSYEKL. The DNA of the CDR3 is TGCGCCAGCAGCCATCGAGCGGTGAACACCGGGGAGCTGTTTTTT. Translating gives CASSHRAVNTGELFF.

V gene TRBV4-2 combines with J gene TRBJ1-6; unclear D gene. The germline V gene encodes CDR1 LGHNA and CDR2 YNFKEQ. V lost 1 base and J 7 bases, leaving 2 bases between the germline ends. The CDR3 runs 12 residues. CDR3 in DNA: TGTGCCAGCAGCCAAGCGAATTCACCCCTCCACTTT. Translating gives CASSQANSPLHF.

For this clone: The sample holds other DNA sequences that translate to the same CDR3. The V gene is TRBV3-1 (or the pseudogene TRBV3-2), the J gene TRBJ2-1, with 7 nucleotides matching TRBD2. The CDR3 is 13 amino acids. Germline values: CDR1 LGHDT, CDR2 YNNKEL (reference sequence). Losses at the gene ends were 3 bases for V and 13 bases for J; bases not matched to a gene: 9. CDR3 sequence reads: CASSQRSGIGQFF. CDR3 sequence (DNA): TGTGCCAGCAGCCAGCGGAGCGGGATCGGCCAGTTCTTC.

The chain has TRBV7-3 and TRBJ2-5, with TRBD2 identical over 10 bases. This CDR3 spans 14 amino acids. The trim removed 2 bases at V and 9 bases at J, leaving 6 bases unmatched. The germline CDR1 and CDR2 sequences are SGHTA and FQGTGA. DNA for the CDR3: TGTGCCAGCAGCTTAGGGCTAGCGGGAGAACCCCAGTACTTC. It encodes CASSLGLAGEPQYF.

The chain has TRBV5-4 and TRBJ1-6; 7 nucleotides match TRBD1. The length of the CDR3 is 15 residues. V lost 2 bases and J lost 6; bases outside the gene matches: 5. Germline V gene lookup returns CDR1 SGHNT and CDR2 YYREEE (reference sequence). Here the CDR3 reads CASSFPGTVNSPLHF. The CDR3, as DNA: TGTGCCAGCAGCTTTCCCGGGACAGTTAATTCACCCCTCCACTTT.

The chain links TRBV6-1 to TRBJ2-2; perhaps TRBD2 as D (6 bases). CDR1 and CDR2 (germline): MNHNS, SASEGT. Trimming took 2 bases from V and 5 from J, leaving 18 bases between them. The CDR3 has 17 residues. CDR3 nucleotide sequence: TGTGCCAGCAGTGAATATTCCGTCTTGGGAGGAACCGGGGAGCTGTTTTTT. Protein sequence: CASSEYSVLGGTGELFF.

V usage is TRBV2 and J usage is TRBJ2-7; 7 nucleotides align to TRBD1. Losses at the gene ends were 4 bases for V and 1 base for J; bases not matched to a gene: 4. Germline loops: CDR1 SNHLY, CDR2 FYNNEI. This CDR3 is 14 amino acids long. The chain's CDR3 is CASSGRTGSYEQYF. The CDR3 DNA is TGTGCCAGCAGTGGTCGGACAGGATCCTACGAGCAGTACTTC.

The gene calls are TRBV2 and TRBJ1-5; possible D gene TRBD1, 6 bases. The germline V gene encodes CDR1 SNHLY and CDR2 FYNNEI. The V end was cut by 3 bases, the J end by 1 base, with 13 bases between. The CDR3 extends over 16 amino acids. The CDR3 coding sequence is TGTGCCAGCAGTGATCTGGGGGCCCTAAGCAATCAGCCCCAGCATTTT. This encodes CASSDLGALSNQPQHF.

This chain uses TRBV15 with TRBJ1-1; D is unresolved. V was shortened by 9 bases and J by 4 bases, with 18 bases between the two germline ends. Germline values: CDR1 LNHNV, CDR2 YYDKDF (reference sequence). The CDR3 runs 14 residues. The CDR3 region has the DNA TGTGCCACTAAACGCGGGGATTTGGGCACTGAAGCTTTCTTT. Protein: CATKRGDLGTEAFF.

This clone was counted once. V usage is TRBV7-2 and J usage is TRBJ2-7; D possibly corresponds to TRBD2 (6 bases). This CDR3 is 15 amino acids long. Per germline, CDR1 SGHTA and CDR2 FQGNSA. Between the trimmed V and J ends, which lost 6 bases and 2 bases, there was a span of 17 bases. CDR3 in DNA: TGTGCCAGCAGACAGACGGGACTCGCTGCCTACGAGCAGTACTTC. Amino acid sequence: CASRQTGLAAYEQYF.

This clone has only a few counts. The CDR3 sequence is CASSIAGTGGAWELFF. CDR3 sequence (DNA): TGTGCCAGTAGCATCGCCGGGACAGGGGGCGCGTGGGAGCTGTTTTTT. J is TRBJ2-2 and V is TRBV19; 12 bases are a match to TRBD1. The CDR3 spans 16 residues. Trimming cost V 6 bases and J 9 bases; bases outside gene matches: 11. Germline CDR1 and CDR2: LNHDA and SQIVND (reference sequence).

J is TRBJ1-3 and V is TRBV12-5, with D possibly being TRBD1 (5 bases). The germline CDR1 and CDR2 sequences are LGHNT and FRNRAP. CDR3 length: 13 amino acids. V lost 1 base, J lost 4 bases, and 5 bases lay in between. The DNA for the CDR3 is TGTGCTAGTGGTTTGGACAGGGGAAACACCATATATTTT. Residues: CASGLDRGNTIYF.

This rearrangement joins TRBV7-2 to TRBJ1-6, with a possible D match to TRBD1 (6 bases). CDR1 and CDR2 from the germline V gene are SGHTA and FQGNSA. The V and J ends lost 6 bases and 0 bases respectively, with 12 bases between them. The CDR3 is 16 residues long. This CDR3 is CASRPRDTSYNSPLHF. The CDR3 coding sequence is TGTGCCAGCAGACCCCGGGACACCTCCTATAATTCACCCCTCCACTTT.

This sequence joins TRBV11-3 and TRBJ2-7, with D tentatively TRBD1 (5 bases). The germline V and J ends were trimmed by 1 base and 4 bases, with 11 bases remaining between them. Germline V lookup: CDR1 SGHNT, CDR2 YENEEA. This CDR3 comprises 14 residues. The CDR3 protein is CASSLGPGPYEQYF. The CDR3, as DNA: TGTGCCAGCAGCTTAGGTCCAGGGCCGTACGAGCAGTACTTC.

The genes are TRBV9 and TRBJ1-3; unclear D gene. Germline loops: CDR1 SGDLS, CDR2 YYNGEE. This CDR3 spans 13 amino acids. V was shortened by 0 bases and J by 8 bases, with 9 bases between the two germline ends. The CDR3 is CASSVASLDTIYF. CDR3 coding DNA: TGTGCCAGCAGCGTAGCGTCCCTCGACACCATATATTTT.

DNA of the CDR3: TGTGCCAGCAGCCCGTCTGGTTGGAGGGAGATCTATGGCTACACCTTC. This sequence encodes CASSPSGWREIYGYTF. The chain recombines TRBV27 with TRBJ1-2; no clear D gene. CDR1 and CDR2 from the germline V gene are MNHEY and SMNVEV (reference sequence). Trimming removed 6 bases from V and 4 bases from J, with 21 bases in between. The CDR3 totals 16 residues.

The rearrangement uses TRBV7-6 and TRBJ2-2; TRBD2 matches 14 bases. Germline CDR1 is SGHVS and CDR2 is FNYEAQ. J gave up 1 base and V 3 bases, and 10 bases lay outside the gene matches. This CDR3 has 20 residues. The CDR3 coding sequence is TGTGCCAGCAGCTTTCGGGTGGGACTAGCGGGAGAGGGGAACACCGGGGAGCTGTTTTTT. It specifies CASSFRVGLAGEGNTGELFF.

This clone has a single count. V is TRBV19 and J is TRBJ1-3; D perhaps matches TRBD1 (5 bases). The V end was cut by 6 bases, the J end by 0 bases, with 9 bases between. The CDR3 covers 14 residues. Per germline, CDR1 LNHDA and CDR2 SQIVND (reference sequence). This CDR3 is CASRDSSSGNTIYF. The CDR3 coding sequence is TGTGCCAGTAGAGACAGCAGCTCTGGAAACACCATATATTTT.

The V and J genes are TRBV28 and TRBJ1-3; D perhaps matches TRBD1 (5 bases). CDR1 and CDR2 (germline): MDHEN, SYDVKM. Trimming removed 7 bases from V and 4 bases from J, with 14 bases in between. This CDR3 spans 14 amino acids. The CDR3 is CASNGALPGNTIYF. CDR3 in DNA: TGTGCCAGCAATGGGGCCCTCCCAGGAAACACCATATATTTT.

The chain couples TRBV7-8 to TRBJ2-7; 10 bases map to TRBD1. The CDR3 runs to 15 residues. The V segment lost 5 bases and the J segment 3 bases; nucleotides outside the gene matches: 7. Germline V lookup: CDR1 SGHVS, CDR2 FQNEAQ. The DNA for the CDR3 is TGTGCCAGCAGCCGCCCCTGGGACAGGGGCTACGAGCAGTACTTC. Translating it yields CASSRPWDRGYEQYF.